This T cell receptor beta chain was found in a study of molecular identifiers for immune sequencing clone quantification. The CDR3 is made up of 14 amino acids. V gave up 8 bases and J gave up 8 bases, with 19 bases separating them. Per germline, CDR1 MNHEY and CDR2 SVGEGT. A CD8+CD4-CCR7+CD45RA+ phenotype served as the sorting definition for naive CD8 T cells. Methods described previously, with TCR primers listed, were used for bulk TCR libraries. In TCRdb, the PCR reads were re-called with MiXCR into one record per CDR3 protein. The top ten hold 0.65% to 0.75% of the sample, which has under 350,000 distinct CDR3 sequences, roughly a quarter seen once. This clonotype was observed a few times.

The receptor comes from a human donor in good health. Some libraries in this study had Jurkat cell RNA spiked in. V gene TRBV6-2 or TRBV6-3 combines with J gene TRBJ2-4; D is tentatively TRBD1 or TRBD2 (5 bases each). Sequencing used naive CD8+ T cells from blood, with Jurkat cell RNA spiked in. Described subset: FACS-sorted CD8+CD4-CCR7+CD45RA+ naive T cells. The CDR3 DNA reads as TGTGCCAGCGCCGGGACCTATAACCCAGACATTCAGTACTTC. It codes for CASAGTYNPDIQYF.